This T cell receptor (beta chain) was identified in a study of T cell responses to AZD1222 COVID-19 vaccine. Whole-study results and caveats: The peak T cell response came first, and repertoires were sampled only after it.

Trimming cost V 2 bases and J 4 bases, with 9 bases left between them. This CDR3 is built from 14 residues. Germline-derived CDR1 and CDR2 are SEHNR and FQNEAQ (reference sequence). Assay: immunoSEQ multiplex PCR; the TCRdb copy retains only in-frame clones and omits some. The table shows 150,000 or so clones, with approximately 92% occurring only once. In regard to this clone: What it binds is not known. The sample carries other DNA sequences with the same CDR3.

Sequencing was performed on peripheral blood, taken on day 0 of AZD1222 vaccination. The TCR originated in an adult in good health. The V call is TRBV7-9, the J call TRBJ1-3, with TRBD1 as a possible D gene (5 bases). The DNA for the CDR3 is TGTGCCAGCAGCTTACAGGGTTCGGGAAACACCATATATTTT. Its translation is CASSLQGSGNTIYF.